The rows below give T cell receptor beta chains drawn from one sample of a study of vaccination and CD4 T cells after COVID-19. Which antigens these TCRs recognize remains unknown. TCRdb ran MiXCR on the PCR reads and lists one entry per CDR3 protein. The sample holds some 17,000 distinct CDR3 sequences, 50% to 75% seen once. Source material: CD4+ T cells from blood, cultured in vitro. The receptors were sampled from a human donor who had recovered from COVID-19. The CDR3 runs from the conserved cysteine through the conserved F or W. Each record gives: V gene, clone size, D gene, J gene, CDR3 DNA, CDR3 protein. The D gene is left open where the match is weak. For some rows the clone size is stated as once, few or many, or as a class when expanded; others skip it.

>TRBV10-3|-|-|TRBJ2-1
TGTGCCATCAGTGAGCGGATTGGTAAAAGAGGTGGAGATGAGCAGTTCTTC
CAISERIGKRGGDEQFF
>TRBV20-1|-|-|TRBJ1-3
TGCAGTGCTAGAGATCGAATACGGTTCTCTGGAAACACCATATATTTT
CSARDRIRFSGNTIYF
>TRBV20-1|-|TRBD2|TRBJ2-2
TGCAGTGCAAGAGAGGAGCGGGGAAGAGACACCGGGGAGCTGTTTTTT
CSAREERGRDTGELFF
>TRBV7-9|-|TRBD2|TRBJ2-1
TGTGCCAGCACCTCAATAGCGGGAGCGTACAATGAGCAGTTCTTC
CASTSIAGAYNEQFF
>TRBV27|few|-|TRBJ1-1
TGTGCCAGCAGTTTATCAGTCCACACTGAAGCTTTCTTT
CASSLSVHTEAFF
>TRBV10-3|-|TRBD2|TRBJ2-5
TGTGCCATCAGTGAGGGACTAGCGGGAGTCGGTGAGACCCAGTACTTC
CAISEGLAGVGETQYF
>TRBV6-5|once|TRBD2|TRBJ2-7
TGTGCCAGCAGTTACGAGACTAGCGGGAGGCGCGAGCAGTACTTC
CASSYETSGRREQYF
>TRBV19|-|-|TRBJ2-3
TGTGCCAGTAGTAACCGCCTGGTGGAGGGGCCGGATACGCAGTATTTT
CASSNRLVEGPDTQYF
>TRBV6-1|-|-|TRBJ2-7
TGTGCCAGCAGTCTTCTAGGAGGGGACTACGAGCAGTACTTC
CASSLLGGDYEQYF
>TRBV7-3|few|-|TRBJ1-5
TGTGCCAGCAGCTTGGGAAAGTTGGAGCCCCAGCATTTT
CASSLGKLEPQHF
>TRBV27|medium-sized|TRBD1|TRBJ1-2
TGTGCCAGCAGTTCATCGGGACAGGGGGAAAGGGGCTATGGCTACACCTTC
CASSSSGQGERGYGYTF
>TRBV7-9|-|-|TRBJ1-2
TGCGCCAGCAGCCCGGACAGACTTAACTATGGCTACACCTTC
CASSPDRLNYGYTF
>TRBV7-9|-|-|TRBJ1-2
TGTGCCAGCAGACCGCCAGGGGCCGCAGGGTTTTATGGCTACACCTTC
CASRPPGAAGFYGYTF
>TRBV20-1|-|TRBD1|TRBJ1-5
TGCAGTGCTAGAGATCGGACAGGGAATCAGCCCCAGCATTTT
CSARDRTGNQPQHF
>TRBV7-2|-|TRBD2|TRBJ2-7
TGTGCCAGCAGCTTATGGCGGCGGGGGACCTACGAGCAGTACTTC
CASSLWRRGTYEQYF
>TRBV27|-|TRBD1|TRBJ1-1
TGTGCCACTAGGACAGGGAACATGCAAGCTTTCTTT
CATRTGNMQAFF
>TRBV7-9|-|-|TRBJ2-5
TGTGCCAGCTCCTGGTACCAAGAGACCCAGTACTTC
CASSWYQETQYF
>TRBV10-3|-|TRBD1|TRBJ1-3
TGTGCCATCAGCAGCGACAGGGCTGGAAACACCATATATTTT
CAISSDRAGNTIYF
>TRBV7-9|-|-|TRBJ2-7
TGTGCCAGCAGCTTAGTCGGCGGGTGGGGGTCCTACGAGCAGTACTTC
CASSLVGGWGSYEQYF
>TRBV9|-|TRBD1|TRBJ2-1
TGTGCCAGCACCCGGACAGGGGTTAGGATCCCCTACAATGAGCAGTTCTTC
CASTRTGVRIPYNEQFF
>TRBV27|once|TRBD1|TRBJ2-2
TGTGCCAGCAGTTTACTGAGGACAGGGGGGACCGGGGGGCTGTTTTTT
CASSLLRTGGTGGLFF
>TRBV12-3/TRBV12-4|-|TRBD1|TRBJ1-6
TGTGCCAGCAGGCTTGGGACAGACCTTTCACCCCTCCACTTT
CASRLGTDLSPLHF
>TRBV6-1|-|TRBD2|TRBJ2-3
TGTGCCAGCAGCTCCCAACTAGCGGGCACAGATACGCAGTATTTT
CASSSQLAGTDTQYF
>TRBV12-3/TRBV12-4|-|-|TRBJ2-5
TGTGCCAGCAGTTTAAGACGCCAGCAAGAGACCCAGTACTTC
CASSLRRQQETQYF
>TRBV20-1|few|-|TRBJ2-3
TGCAGTGCTCTGTTTGGGGATACGCAGTATTTT
CSALFGDTQYF
>TRBV7-9|-|-|TRBJ2-3
TGTGCCAGCAGCTTAGGAGCTAGCGTAGGCACAGATACGCAGTATTTT
CASSLGASVGTDTQYF
>TRBV5-1|-|-|TRBJ2-5
TGCGCCAGCAGCTTGTTTGCTGGGGAGACCCAGTACTTC
CASSLFAGETQYF
>TRBV5-5|-|-|TRBJ2-7
TGTGCCAGCAGCTTGTTATCTCCCTACGAGCAGTACTTC
CASSLLSPYEQYF
>TRBV4-3|-|TRBD1|TRBJ2-2
TGCGCCAGCAGCCTCCGACAGGGGCCCGGGGAGCTGTTTTTT
CASSLRQGPGELFF
>TRBV20-1|few|TRBD2|TRBJ2-3
TGCAGTGGAACAAGACTAGCGGGACCCACAGATACGCAGTATTTT
CSGTRLAGPTDTQYF
>TRBV7-9|-|-|TRBJ1-1
TGTGCCAGCAGCTTTTCAGGTAAAGGCACTGAAGCTTTCTTT
CASSFSGKGTEAFF
>TRBV10-3|few|TRBD1|TRBJ1-2
TGTGCCATCAGTGAGGGAGGGGACAGGGGAGACTATGGCTACACCTTC
CAISEGGDRGDYGYTF
>TRBV6-5|once|TRBD1|TRBJ1-6
TGTGCCAGCAGTTACAACAGGGGAGCTCCCCTCCACTTT
CASSYNRGAPLHF
>TRBV7-3|-|-|TRBJ2-3
TGTGCCAGCAGCCCAGGGGGAGGCAGGGCTACGCAGTATTTT
CASSPGGGRATQYF
>TRBV28|-|-|TRBJ1-3
TGTGCCAGCACCCTAGGGCACTCCACCATATATTTT
CASTLGHSTIYF
>TRBV14|-|-|TRBJ1-1
TGTGCCAGCAGCTTTATCGGGACTGAAGCTTTCTTT
CASSFIGTEAFF
>TRBV6-5|-|TRBD1|TRBJ2-2
TGTGCCAGCAGTTATCGACAGGGCTTCGCCGGGGAGCTGTTTTTT
CASSYRQGFAGELFF
>TRBV20-1|-|TRBD1|TRBJ1-2
TGCAGTGCCGGAGGGGACAGGGCCAACTATGGCTACACCTTC
CSAGGDRANYGYTF
>TRBV7-7|-|-|TRBJ2-6
TGTGCTACCGCGATGTTGGGGGCCAACGTCCTGACTTTC
CATAMLGANVLTF
>TRBV12-3/TRBV12-4|-|-|TRBJ1-1
TGTGCCAGCAGGAAGGACAGCCACACTGAAGCTTTCTTT
CASRKDSHTEAFF